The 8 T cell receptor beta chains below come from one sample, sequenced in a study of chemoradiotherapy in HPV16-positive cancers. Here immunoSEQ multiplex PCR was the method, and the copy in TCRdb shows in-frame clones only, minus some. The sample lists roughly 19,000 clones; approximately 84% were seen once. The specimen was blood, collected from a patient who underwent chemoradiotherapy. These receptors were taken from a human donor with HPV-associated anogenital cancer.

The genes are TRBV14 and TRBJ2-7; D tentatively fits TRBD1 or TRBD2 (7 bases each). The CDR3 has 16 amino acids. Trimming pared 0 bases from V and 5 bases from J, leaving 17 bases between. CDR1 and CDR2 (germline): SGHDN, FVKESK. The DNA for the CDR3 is TGTGCCAGCAGCCAAGATTGGGCAGGGGGGGACCACGAGCAGTACTTC. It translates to CASSQDWAGGDHEQYF. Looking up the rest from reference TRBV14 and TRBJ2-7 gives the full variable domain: EAGVTQFPSHSVIEKGQTVTLRCDPISGHDNLYWYRRVMGKEIKFLLHFVKESKQDESGMPNNRFLAERTGGTYSTLKVQPAELEDSGVYFCASSQDWAGGDHEQYFGPGTRLTVT.

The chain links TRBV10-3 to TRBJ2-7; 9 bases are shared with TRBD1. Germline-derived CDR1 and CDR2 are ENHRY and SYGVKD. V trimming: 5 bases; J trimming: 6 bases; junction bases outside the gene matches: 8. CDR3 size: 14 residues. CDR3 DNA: TGTGCCATCAGTTCTACAGGGGGCCTGTCCGAGCAGTACTTC. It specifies CAISSTGGLSEQYF.

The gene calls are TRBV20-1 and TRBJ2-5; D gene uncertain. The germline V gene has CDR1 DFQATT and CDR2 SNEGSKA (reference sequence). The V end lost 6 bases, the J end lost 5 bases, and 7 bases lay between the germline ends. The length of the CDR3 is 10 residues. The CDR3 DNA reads TGCAGTGCCGATACGGAGACCCAGTACTTC. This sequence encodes CSADTETQYF.

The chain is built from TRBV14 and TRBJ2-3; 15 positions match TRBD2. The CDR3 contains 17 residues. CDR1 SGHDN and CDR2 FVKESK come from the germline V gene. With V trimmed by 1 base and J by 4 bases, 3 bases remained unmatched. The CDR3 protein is CASSQGTSGGAADTQYF. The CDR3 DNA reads TGTGCCAGCAGCCAAGGGACTAGCGGGGGGGCCGCAGATACGCAGTATTTT.

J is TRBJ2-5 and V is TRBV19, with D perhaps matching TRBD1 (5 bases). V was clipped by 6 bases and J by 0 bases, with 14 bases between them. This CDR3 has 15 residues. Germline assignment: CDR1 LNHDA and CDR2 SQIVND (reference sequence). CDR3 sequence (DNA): TGTGCCAGTAGAACTCTGCAGGGAAACCAAGAGACCCAGTACTTC. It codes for CASRTLQGNQETQYF.

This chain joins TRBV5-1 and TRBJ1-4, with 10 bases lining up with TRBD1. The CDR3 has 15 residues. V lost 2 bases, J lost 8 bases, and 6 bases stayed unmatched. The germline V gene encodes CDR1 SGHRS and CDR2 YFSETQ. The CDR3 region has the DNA TGCGCCAGCAGCTTTTACCGGGACAGGGGCGAAAAACTGTTTTTT. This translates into CASSFYRDRGEKLFF. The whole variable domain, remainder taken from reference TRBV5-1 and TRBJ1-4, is KAGVTQTPRYLIKTRGQQVTLSCSPISGHRSVSWYQQTPGQGLQFLFEYFSETQRNKGNFPGRFSGRQFSNSRSEMNVSTLELGDSALYLCASSFYRDRGEKLFFGSGTQLSVL.

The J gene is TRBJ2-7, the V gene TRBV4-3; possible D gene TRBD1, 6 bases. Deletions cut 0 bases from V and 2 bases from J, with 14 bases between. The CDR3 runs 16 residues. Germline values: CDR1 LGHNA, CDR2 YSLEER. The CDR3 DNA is TGCGCCAGCAGCCAAGATTGGTCAGGGGTTGCCTACGAGCAGTACTTC. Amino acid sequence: CASSQDWSGVAYEQYF.

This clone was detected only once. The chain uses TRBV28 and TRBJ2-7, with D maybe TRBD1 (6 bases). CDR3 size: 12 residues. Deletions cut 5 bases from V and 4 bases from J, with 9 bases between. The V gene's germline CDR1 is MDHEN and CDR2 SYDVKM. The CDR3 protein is CASSATGYEQYF. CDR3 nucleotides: TGTGCCAGCAGTGCTACAGGGTACGAGCAGTACTTC. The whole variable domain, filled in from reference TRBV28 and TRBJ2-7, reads DVKVTQSSRYLVKRTGEKVFLECVQDMDHENMFWYRQDPGLGLRLIYFSYDVKMKEKGDIPEGYSVSREKKERFSLILESASTNQTSMYLCASSATGYEQYFGPGTRLTVT.